Sequencing of this T cell receptor beta chain was carried out in a study of blood T cells in healthy people across ages. The study's findings and limits: Higher diversity, along with more naive CD4+ cells, distinguished long-lived donors from aged donors. Significant beta diversity loss was already apparent by age about 39, declining roughly linearly.

Total RNA, at least 5.5 micrograms per sample, came from PBMCs. Of note for this clonotype: Its matching antigen is unknown.

Sample-barcoded 5' priming and a J-beta primer mix drove a second PCR of about 6 to 12 cycles. Unique molecular identifiers of 12 random nucleotides labeled each cDNA. TCRdb re-analysed the 5' RACE reads in MiXCR, keeping a single row per CDR3 protein. The sample consists of roughly 2 million distinct CDR3 sequences, about 50% of them appearing once. The sample comprised blood. The receptor was isolated from a woman aged 40-49 years in good health.

In nucleotides, the CDR3 is TGCAGTGCTAGAGATAGGCTAGAGGGGAACGGAATTCAGTTCTTC. Translation: CSARDRLEGNGIQFF. The V and J genes are TRBV20-1 and TRBJ2-1, with D possibly called TRBD1 or TRBD2 (5 bases each). The CDR3 sequence is 15 residues long. The V gene lost 0 bases and the J gene lost 13 bases, with 22 bases spanning the gap. The germline V gene encodes CDR1 DFQATT and CDR2 SNEGSKA (reference sequence).